This is a list of T cell receptor beta chains from one sample in a study of T cells in Graves' hyperthyroidism and ophthalmopathy. MiXCR, run by TCRdb on the multiplex PCR reads, gives a single entry per CDR3 protein. This table holds around 400,000 distinct CDR3 sequences, around a quarter found once. Sequencing used blood. The receptors derive from a man aged 45-65 years with Graves' hyperthyroidism. The CDR3 runs from the conserved cysteine through the conserved F or W. D genes are given only for firm matches. Size is omitted from some rows. Given values are once, few, many or a class for expanded clones.

D gene	clone size	V gene	J gene	CDR3 DNA	CDR3 protein
TRBD2	many	TRBV12-3/TRBV12-4	TRBJ2-1	TGTGCCAGCAGGTTCACCGGGACTAGCGGGAGGCGACCCTACAATGAGCAGTTCTTC	CASRFTGTSGRRPYNEQFF
TRBD2	-	TRBV10-3	TRBJ2-1	TGTGCCATCAGTGACCTAGCGGGATCATACAATGAGCAGTTCTTC	CAISDLAGSYNEQFF
-	-	TRBV6-2/TRBV6-3	TRBJ1-2	TGTGCCAGCAGTAGTCCTTGGGGGGCGTCATCTGGCTACACCTTC	CASSSPWGASSGYTF
-	-	TRBV10-3	TRBJ1-2	TGTGCCATCCAGGGGTTCTATGGCTACACCTTC	CAIQGFYGYTF
-	many	TRBV7-9	TRBJ2-5	TGTGCCAGCAGCCCTGAACAGTACCAAGAGACCCAGTACTTC	CASSPEQYQETQYF
TRBD1	-	TRBV5-1	TRBJ1-2	TGCGCCAGCAGCCGCGCCGAGACAGGGCTCAACGGCTACACCTTC	CASSRAETGLNGYTF
-	few	TRBV2	TRBJ2-3	TGTGCCAGCAGTGAGAGGGGGTTGGGGTATTTT	CASSERGLGYF
TRBD2	many	TRBV2	TRBJ2-7	TGTGCCAGCAACGCCGGGACTACCGATTCCGAGCAGTACTTC	CASNAGTTDSEQYF
TRBD1	many	TRBV12-3/TRBV12-4	TRBJ1-1	TGTGCCAGCAGTTTGGAGAGGACAGGAGGCACTGAAGCTTTCTTT	CASSLERTGGTEAFF
-	few	TRBV2	TRBJ2-2	TGTGCCAGCAGTGAGCTGGAAGCCACCAGGTTGGGAGGCAGGGGATACACCGGGGAGCTGTTTTTT	CASSELEATRLGGRGYTGELFF
TRBD2	once	TRBV20-1	TRBJ2-7	TGCAGTGCTAAATCATCTCCTAGCGGGAGTTCCGGGCAGTACTTC	CSAKSSPSGSSGQYF
-	-	TRBV7-9	TRBJ2-5	TGTGCCAGCAGCTTACCAGGGTGGTACCACGAGACCCAGTACTTC	CASSLPGWYHETQYF
-	many	TRBV12-3/TRBV12-4	TRBJ2-1	TGTGCCAGCAGCTTAAGCAATGAGCAGTTCTTC	CASSLSNEQFF
-	-	TRBV6-2/TRBV6-3	TRBJ2-1	TGTGCCAGCAGGGAGAGGCAGGGGATCCCCTACAATGAGCAGTTCTTC	CASRERQGIPYNEQFF
TRBD1	-	TRBV2	TRBJ2-7	TGTGCCAGCAGGGAGCCCGGGACAGACTACGAGCAGTACTTC	CASREPGTDYEQYF
-	-	TRBV7-3	TRBJ2-1	TGTGCCAGCAGCTTGGGTGGGGCGAATGACCGATCCTACAATGAGCAGTTCTTC	CASSLGGANDRSYNEQFF
TRBD2	many	TRBV12-3/TRBV12-4	TRBJ2-5	TGTGCCAGCAGCGGGAGGGGACGGGAGACCCAGTACTTC	CASSGRGRETQYF
-	many	TRBV28	TRBJ2-4	TGTGCCAGCAGTTTAAGGCCAGGCCTAGCCAAAAACATTCAGTACTTC	CASSLRPGLAKNIQYF
-	many	TRBV6-1	TRBJ2-3	TGTGCCAGCAGTCACACACTGCCCTCCACAGATACGCAGTATTTT	CASSHTLPSTDTQYF
TRBD1	few	TRBV28	TRBJ1-2	TGTGCCAGCAGTCTATTAGACAGGGGTGGCTACACCTTC	CASSLLDRGGYTF
-	-	TRBV28	TRBJ2-1	TGTGCCAGCAGTCTCACTGTGACCCCGGGGAGGAGCGGATCCTACAATGAGCAGTTCTTC	CASSLTVTPGRSGSYNEQFF
TRBD2	-	TRBV19	TRBJ2-1	TGTGCCAGTAGTTCCCCACCCGGGACTAGCTTCCGCAATGAGCAGTTCTTC	CASSSPPGTSFRNEQFF
TRBD1	few	TRBV29-1	TRBJ1-2	TGCAGCGCAACAGGGGTCAACTATGGCTACACCTTC	CSATGVNYGYTF
TRBD1	-	TRBV28	TRBJ2-5	TGTGCCAGCAGTCCACACACCCGGACAGGGGGGGGGGAGACCCAGTACTTC	CASSPHTRTGGGETQYF
-	many	TRBV2	TRBJ2-1	TGTGCCAGCACCTTGGACAGATACAATGAGCAGTTCTTC	CASTLDRYNEQFF
TRBD1	few	TRBV11-1	TRBJ1-1	TGTGCCAGCAGCCGGAGGGGACAGATGAACACTGAAGCTTTCTTT	CASSRRGQMNTEAFF
TRBD1	-	TRBV25-1	TRBJ1-2	TGTGCCAGCAGTGAATATATGGCAGGGGGGGACTATGGCTACACCTTC	CASSEYMAGGDYGYTF
TRBD2	-	TRBV5-1	TRBJ2-1	TGCGCCAGCAGCTTGGTTGGGGCTAGCGGGAGTTCCTACAATGAGCAGTTCTTC	CASSLVGASGSSYNEQFF
-	many	TRBV18	TRBJ2-7	TGTGCCAGCTCACCACGGACGGGGACACCCTACGAGCAGTACTTC	CASSPRTGTPYEQYF
TRBD1	-	TRBV5-5	TRBJ1-4	TGTGCCAGCAGCCAGCGACAGGGGGGGAATTTTAATGAAAAACTGTTTTTT	CASSQRQGGNFNEKLFF
TRBD1	-	TRBV10-3	TRBJ1-1	TGTGCCATCAGTACAGGGGGCTGGGAAGCTTTCTTT	CAISTGGWEAFF
TRBD2	-	TRBV5-1	TRBJ2-3	TGCGCCAGCAGCCGACAGCGGGAAATACTCACAGATACGCAGTATTTT	CASSRQREILTDTQYF
-	-	TRBV7-9	TRBJ2-7	TGTGCCAGCAGCTTAGGCAGTGCATCCTACGAGCAGTACTTC	CASSLGSASYEQYF
TRBD2	once	TRBV9	TRBJ2-3	TGTGCCAGCAGCTCTCCGGGACTAGCGGGAGCTAGCACAGATACGCAGTATTTT	CASSSPGLAGASTDTQYF
-	-	TRBV20-1	TRBJ1-2	TGCAGTGCTAGGTGGAGGGGAGGGGACTATGGCTACACCTTC	CSARWRGGDYGYTF
TRBD2	few	TRBV15	TRBJ2-1	TGTGCCACCAGCAGAGGGACTAGCGTATACAATGAGCAGTTCTTC	CATSRGTSVYNEQFF
TRBD1	-	TRBV11-2	TRBJ1-1	TGTGCCAGCAGCTTTCTGACAGGGGGAAACACTGAAGCTTTCTTT	CASSFLTGGNTEAFF
TRBD2	many	TRBV13	TRBJ2-7	TGTGCCAGCAGCTTAGCCGCTAGCGGATCCTACGAGCAGTACTTC	CASSLAASGSYEQYF
-	many	TRBV11-2	TRBJ2-3	TGTGCCAGCAGCTTAGACCCGGGACCGGGAAGAGGAGATACGCAGTATTTT	CASSLDPGPGRGDTQYF
-	-	TRBV7-8	TRBJ1-1	TGTGCCAGCAGCACCCAGGGTTCCGTTTCTTTTGCTTTCTTT	CASSTQGSVSFAFF
TRBD2	-	TRBV29-1	TRBJ2-7	TGCAGCGGATACTCCGGGACTAGTTATTACGAGCAGTACTTC	CSGYSGTSYYEQYF
-	many	TRBV20-1	TRBJ2-3	TGCAGTGCTAGCGGGCCGAGCACAGATACGCAGTATTTT	CSASGPSTDTQYF
-	-	TRBV2	TRBJ1-2	TGTGCCAGCAGTAAGGACTGGTCGACCTATGGCTACACCTTC	CASSKDWSTYGYTF
-	-	TRBV20-1	TRBJ2-1	TGCAGTGCTAAATCTCGAGGGAGGTTCCATGAGCAGTTCTTC	CSAKSRGRFHEQFF
TRBD2	once	TRBV29-1	TRBJ2-2	TGCAGCGCCGCGACTAGCACTTACACCGGGGAGCTGTTTTTT	CSAATSTYTGELFF
-	many	TRBV3-1	TRBJ1-1	TGTGCCAGCAGCCAATTCGACACTGAAGCTTTCTTT	CASSQFDTEAFF
-	few	TRBV28	TRBJ2-7	TGTGCCAGCAGCGGGACGGGTCAGGGGTACGACGAGCAGTACTTC	CASSGTGQGYDEQYF